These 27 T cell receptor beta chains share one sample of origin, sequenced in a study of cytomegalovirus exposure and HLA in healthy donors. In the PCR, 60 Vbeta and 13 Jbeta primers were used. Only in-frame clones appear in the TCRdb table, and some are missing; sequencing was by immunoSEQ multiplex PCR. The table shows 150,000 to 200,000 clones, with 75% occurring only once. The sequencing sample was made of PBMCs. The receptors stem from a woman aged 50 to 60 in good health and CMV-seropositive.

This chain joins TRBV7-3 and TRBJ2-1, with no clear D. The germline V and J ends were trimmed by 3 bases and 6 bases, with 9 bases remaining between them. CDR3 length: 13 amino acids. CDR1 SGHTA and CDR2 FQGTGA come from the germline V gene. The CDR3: CASSLDGANEQFF. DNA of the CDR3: TGTGCCAGCAGCTTGGATGGAGCCAATGAGCAGTTCTTC.

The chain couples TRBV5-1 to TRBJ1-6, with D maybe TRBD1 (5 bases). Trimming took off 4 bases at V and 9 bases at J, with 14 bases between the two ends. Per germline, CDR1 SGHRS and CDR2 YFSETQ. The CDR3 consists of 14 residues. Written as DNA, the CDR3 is TGCGCCAGCAGCGACTCTAACGGGGGTTCACCCCTCCACTTT. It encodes CASSDSNGGSPLHF.

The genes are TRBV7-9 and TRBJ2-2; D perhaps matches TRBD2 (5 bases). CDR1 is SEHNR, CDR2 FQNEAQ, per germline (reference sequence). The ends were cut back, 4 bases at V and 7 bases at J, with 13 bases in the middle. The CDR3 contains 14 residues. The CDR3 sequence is CASSSDWDGGELFF. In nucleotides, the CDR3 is TGTGCCAGCAGCTCGGACTGGGATGGCGGGGAGCTGTTTTTT.

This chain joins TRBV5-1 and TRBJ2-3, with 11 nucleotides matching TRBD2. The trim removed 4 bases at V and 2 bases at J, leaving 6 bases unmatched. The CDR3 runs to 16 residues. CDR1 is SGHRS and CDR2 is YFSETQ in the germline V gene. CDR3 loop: CASSPGTSGLTDTQYF. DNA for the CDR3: TGCGCCAGCAGCCCTGGGACTAGCGGTCTCACAGATACGCAGTATTTT.

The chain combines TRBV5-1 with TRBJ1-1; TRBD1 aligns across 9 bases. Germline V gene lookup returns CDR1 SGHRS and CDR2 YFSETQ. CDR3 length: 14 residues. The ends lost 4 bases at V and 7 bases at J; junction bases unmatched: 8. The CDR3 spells CASSAGQGRCEAFF. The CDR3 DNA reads TGCGCCAGCAGCGCCGGACAGGGGCGTTGTGAAGCTTTCTTT.

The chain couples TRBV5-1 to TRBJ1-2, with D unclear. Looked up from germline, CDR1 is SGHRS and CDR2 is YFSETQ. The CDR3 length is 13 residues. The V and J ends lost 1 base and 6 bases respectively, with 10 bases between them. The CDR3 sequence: CASSLLSGDGYTF. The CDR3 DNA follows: TGCGCCAGCAGCTTGCTATCCGGGGATGGCTACACCTTC. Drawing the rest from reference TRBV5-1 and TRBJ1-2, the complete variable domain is KAGVTQTPRYLIKTRGQQVTLSCSPISGHRSVSWYQQTPGQGLQFLFEYFSETQRNKGNFPGRFSGRQFSNSRSEMNVSTLELGDSALYLCASSLLSGDGYTFGSGTRLTVV.

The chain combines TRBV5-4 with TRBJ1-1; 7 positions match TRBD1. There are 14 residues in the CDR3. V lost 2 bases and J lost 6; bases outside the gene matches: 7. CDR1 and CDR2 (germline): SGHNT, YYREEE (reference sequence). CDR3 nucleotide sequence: TGTGCCAGCAGCTTCCCGGGGACAGACGCTGAAGCTTTCTTT. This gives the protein CASSFPGTDAEAFF. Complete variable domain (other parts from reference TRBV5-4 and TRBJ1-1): ETGVTQSPTHLIKTRGQQVTLRCSSQSGHNTVSWYQQALGQGPQFIFQYYREEENGRGNFPPRFSGLQFPNYSSELNVNALELDDSALYLCASSFPGTDAEAFFGQGTRLTVV.

The CDR3 DNA reads TGTGCCAGCTCACAGGACAGTCGGAGGACGGCGAACACTGAAGCTTTCTTT. As protein: CASSQDSRRTANTEAFF. This chain connects TRBV18 to TRBJ1-1, with D perhaps matching TRBD1 (6 bases). The CDR3 contains 17 residues. Germline-derived CDR1 and CDR2 are KGHSH and LQKENI. V was clipped by 4 bases and J by 1 base, with 19 bases between them.

The CDR3: CARVTIEAFF. The CDR3, as DNA: TGTGCCAGGGTTACAATAGAAGCTTTCTTT. The chain recombines TRBV2 with TRBJ1-1; D uncertain. Deletions cut 9 bases from V and 8 bases from J, with 10 bases between. The CDR3 sequence is 10 residues long. Germline CDR1 is SNHLY and CDR2 is FYNNEI. Full variable domain (missing parts from reference TRBV2 and TRBJ1-1): EPEVTQTPSHQVTQMGQEVILRCVPISNHLYFYWYRQILGQKVEFLVSFYNNEISEKSEIFDDQFSVERPDGSNFTLKIRSTKLEDSAMYFCARVTIEAFFGQGTRLTVV.

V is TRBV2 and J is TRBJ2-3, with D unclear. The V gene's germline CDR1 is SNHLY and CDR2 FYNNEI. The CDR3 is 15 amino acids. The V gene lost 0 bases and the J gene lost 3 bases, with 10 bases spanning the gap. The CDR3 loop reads CASSEAYRGTDTQYF. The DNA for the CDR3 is TGTGCCAGCAGTGAAGCATATAGAGGTACAGATACGCAGTATTTT.

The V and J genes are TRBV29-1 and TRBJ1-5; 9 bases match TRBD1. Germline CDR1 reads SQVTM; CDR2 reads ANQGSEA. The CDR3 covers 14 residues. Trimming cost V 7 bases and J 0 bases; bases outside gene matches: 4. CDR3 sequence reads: CSAGTGLSNQPQHF. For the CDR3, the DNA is TGCAGCGCCGGGACAGGGCTTAGCAATCAGCCCCAGCATTTT.

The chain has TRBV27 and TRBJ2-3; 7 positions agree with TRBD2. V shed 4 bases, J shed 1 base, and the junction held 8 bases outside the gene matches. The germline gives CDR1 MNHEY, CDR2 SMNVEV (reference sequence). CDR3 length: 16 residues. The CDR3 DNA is TGTGCCAGCAGTTCCCATAGCGGGTTAGGCACAGATACGCAGTATTTT. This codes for CASSSHSGLGTDTQYF.

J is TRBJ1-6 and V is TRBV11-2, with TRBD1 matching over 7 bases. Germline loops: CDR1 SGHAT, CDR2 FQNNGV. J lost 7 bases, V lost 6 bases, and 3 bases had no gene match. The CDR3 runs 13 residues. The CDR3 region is CASRGQENSPLHF. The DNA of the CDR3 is TGTGCCAGCAGAGGACAGGAAAATTCACCCCTCCACTTT.

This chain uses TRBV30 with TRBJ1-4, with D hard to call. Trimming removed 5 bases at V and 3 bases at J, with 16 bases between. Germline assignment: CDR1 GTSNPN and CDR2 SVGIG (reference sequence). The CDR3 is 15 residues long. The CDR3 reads CAWRGGRSPNEKLFF. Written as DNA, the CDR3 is TGTGCCTGGCGTGGCGGTCGGAGTCCTAATGAAAAACTGTTTTTT.

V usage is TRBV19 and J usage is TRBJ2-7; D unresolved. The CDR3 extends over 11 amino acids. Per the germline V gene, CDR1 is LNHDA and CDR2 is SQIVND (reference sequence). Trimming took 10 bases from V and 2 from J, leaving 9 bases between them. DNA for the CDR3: TGTGCCACTGGTAGAGCCTACGAGCAGTACTTC. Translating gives CATGRAYEQYF.

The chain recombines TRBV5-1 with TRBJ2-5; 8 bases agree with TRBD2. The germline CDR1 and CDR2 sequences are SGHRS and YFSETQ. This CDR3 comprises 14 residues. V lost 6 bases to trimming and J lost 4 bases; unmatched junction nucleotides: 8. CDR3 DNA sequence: TGCGCCAGCACGGACCGGGGGGGACCAGAGACCCAGTACTTC. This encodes CASTDRGGPETQYF.

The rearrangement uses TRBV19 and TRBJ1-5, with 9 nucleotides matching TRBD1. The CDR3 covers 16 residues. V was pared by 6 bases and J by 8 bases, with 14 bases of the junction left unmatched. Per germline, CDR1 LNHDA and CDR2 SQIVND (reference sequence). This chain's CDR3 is CASSEPRDRVREPQHF. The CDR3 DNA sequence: TGTGCCAGTAGCGAACCCCGGGACAGGGTCAGGGAGCCCCAGCATTTT.

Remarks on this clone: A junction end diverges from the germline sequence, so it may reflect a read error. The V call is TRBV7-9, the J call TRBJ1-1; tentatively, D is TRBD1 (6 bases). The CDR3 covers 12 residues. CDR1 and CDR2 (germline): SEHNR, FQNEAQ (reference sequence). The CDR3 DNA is TGTGCCAGCAGCTTAGGTAGACTCGACAGGATCTTT. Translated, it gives CASSLGRLDRIF.

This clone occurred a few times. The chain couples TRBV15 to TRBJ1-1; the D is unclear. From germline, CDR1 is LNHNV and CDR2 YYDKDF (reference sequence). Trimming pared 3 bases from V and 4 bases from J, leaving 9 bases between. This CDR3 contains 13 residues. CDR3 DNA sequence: TGTGCCACCAGCAGGGACTGGGTCACTGAAGCTTTCTTT. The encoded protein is CATSRDWVTEAFF.

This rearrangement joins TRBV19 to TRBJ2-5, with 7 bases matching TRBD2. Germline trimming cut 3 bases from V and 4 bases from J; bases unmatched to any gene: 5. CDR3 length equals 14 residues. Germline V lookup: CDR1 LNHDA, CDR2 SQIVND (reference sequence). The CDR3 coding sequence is TGTGCCAGTAGTATGGGGCGGGGGTCAGAGACCCAGTACTTC. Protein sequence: CASSMGRGSETQYF.

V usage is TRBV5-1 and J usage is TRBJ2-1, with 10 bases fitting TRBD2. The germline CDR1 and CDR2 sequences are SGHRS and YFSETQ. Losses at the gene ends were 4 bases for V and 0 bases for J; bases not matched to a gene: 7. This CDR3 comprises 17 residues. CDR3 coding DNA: TGCGCCAGCAGCACCACTAGCGGGGCCAGCTCCTACAATGAGCAGTTCTTC. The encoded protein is CASSTTSGASSYNEQFF. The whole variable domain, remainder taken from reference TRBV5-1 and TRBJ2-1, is KAGVTQTPRYLIKTRGQQVTLSCSPISGHRSVSWYQQTPGQGLQFLFEYFSETQRNKGNFPGRFSGRQFSNSRSEMNVSTLELGDSALYLCASSTTSGASSYNEQFFGPGTRLTVL.

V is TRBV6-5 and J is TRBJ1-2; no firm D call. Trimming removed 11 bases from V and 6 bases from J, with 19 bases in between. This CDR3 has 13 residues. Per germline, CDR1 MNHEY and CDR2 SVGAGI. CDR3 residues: CAAGLTFSDGYTF. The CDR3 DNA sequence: TGTGCCGCCGGGTTAACATTCAGTGATGGCTACACCTTC.

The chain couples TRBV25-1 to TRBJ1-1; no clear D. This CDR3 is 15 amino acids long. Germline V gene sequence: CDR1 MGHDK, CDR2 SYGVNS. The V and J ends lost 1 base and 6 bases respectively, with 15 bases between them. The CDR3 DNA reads TGTGCCAGCAGTGAATTAACAGCTCGGGAGCCTGAAGCTTTCTTT. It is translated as CASSELTAREPEAFF.

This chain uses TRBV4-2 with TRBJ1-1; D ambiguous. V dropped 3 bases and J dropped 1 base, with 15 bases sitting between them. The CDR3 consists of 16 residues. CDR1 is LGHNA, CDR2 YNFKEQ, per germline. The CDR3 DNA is TGTGCCAGCAGCCACCCAAACCGCGGAGGGAACACTGAAGCTTTCTTT. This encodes CASSHPNRGGNTEAFF.

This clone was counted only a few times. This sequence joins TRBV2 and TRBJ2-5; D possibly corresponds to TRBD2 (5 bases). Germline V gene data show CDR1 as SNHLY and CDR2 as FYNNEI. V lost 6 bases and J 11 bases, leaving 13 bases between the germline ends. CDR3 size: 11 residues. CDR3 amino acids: CASRSEGEQYF. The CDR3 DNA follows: TGTGCCAGCAGGAGCGAGGGAGAGCAGTACTTC.

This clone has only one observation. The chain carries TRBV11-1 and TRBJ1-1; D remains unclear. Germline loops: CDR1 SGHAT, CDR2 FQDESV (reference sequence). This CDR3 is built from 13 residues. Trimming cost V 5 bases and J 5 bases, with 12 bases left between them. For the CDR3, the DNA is TGTGCCAGCAGCCCGAGGTCGGGGACTGAAGCTTTCTTT. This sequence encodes CASSPRSGTEAFF.

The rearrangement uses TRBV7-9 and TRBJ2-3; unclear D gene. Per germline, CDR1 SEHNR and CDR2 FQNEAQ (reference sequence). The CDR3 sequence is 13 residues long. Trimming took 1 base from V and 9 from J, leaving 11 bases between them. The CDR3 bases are TGTGCCAGCAGCTTAGGTGAGATCGGGACGCAGTATTTT. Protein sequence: CASSLGEIGTQYF.